A selection of T cell receptor beta chains follows, all from one sample in a study of CD8+ T cells in alopecia areata. Generated by immunoSEQ multiplex PCR, the TCRdb table keeps only in-frame clones and is missing some. The table has 130,000 or so clones, approximately 49% seen once. The sequencing used CD8+ T cells sorted from blood, collected at week 0. These receptors were collected from a human donor with alopecia areata. Both conserved end residues are part of each CDR3. Fields, in order: clone size, V gene, J gene, CDR3 protein. Clone size is not always given. Where it is, it says once, few, many or a class for expanded clones.

few,TRBV27,TRBJ2-1,CASSYILAGGGNEQFF
NA,TRBV27,TRBJ1-5,CASSLLGPNQPQHF
once,TRBV7-8,TRBJ1-5,CASSLKGGGRSNQPQHF
NA,TRBV29-1,TRBJ2-7,CSVEERAYEQYF
NA,TRBV27,TRBJ1-5,CASSLQGITNQPQHF
NA,TRBV7-9,TRBJ1-6,CASSSWDGFAPLHF
once,TRBV7-9,TRBJ2-7,CASSLDYYEQYF
few,TRBV7-2,TRBJ2-2,CASSFYSDYTGELFF
many,TRBV6-4,TRBJ2-3,CASSDSAGGATDTQYF
NA,TRBV5-6,TRBJ1-5,CASEDSLGNQPQHF
NA,TRBV27,TRBJ2-1,CASSHRPNEQFF
NA,TRBV18,TRBJ2-7,CASQNTDRDFRYF
NA,TRBV2,TRBJ2-1,CASSAGIADNNEQFF
once,TRBV20-1,TRBJ2-1,CSAFYNEQFF
NA,TRBV15,TRBJ2-3,CATSREGQYTQYF
NA,TRBV30,TRBJ2-7,CAWTSGTGTTYEQYF
once,TRBV5-1,TRBJ2-7,CASSLASGQVYEQYF
NA,TRBV29-1,TRBJ2-7,CSVDLGLATYEQYF
NA,TRBV7-9,TRBJ2-7,CASSLVAGYEQYF
NA,TRBV13,TRBJ1-1,CASSSGQGVTEAFF
NA,TRBV19,TRBJ1-5,CASKDSDQPQHF
NA,TRBV27,TRBJ1-5,CASSFLGQPQHF
NA,TRBV5-1,TRBJ2-7,CASSLGTYEQYF
NA,TRBV29-1,TRBJ2-5,CSVEDRWVQETQYF
NA,TRBV10-3,TRBJ2-2,CAISERGKEELFF
few,TRBV5-1,TRBJ2-3,CASSGAGSKLTDTQYF
NA,TRBV25-1,TRBJ1-2,CASSEYTGGDGYTF
NA,TRBV29-1,TRBJ2-1,CSVEPGQKHYNEQFF
NA,TRBV19,TRBJ1-2,CASSNRTGDYGYTF
few,TRBV4-1,TRBJ2-3,CASSPPYGGIDTQYF
NA,TRBV5-4,TRBJ2-5,CASSLSGIPHETQYF
few,TRBV15,TRBJ1-5,CATSRERSYSNQPQHF
NA,TRBV27,TRBJ2-2,CASSFGGAGELFF
NA,TRBV23-1,TRBJ2-7,CASNRRSSYEQYF
NA,TRBV7-3,TRBJ2-5,CASSQVGDSGEETQYF
NA,TRBV27,TRBJ2-1,CASSSIHEQFF
NA,TRBV19,TRBJ1-1,CASSISYGKNTEAFF
few,TRBV7-2,TRBJ2-1,CALTPGEVSYNEQFF
NA,TRBV4-2,TRBJ2-7,CASSQVGRSYEQYF
NA,TRBV7-2,TRBJ2-1,CASSFRLAGGYYNEQFF
NA,TRBV7-8,TRBJ2-5,CASSLVRLRGMMWETQYF
NA,TRBV10-3,TRBJ2-3,CAIGGPTTDTQYF
few,TRBV27,TRBJ2-7,CASSLTGVYEQYF
NA,TRBV4-1,TRBJ1-5,CASSPEGEQPQHF
NA,TRBV27,TRBJ2-5,CASSYSTGGGETQYF
few,TRBV7-9,TRBJ2-5,CASSLVGYSNSKETQYF
NA,TRBV5-6,TRBJ2-5,CASSLLGGIQETQYF
NA,TRBV25-1,TRBJ2-3,CASCFSGTTDTQYF
NA,TRBV5-1,TRBJ2-3,CASSLLGRPGGADTQYF
NA,TRBV7-2,TRBJ1-5,CASSSSGAGDQPQHF
NA,TRBV5-1,TRBJ1-5,CASSLTPLSNQPQHF